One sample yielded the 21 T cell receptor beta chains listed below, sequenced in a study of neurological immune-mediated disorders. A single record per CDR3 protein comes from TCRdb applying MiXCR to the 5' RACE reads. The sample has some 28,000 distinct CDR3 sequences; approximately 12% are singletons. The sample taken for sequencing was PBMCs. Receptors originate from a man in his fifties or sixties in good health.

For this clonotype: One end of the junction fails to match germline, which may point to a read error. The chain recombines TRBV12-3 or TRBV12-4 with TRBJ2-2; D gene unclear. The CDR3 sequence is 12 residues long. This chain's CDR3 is CSIESSYGELFF. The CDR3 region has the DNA TGCTCCATCGAAAGCTCATACGGGGAGCTGTTTTTT.

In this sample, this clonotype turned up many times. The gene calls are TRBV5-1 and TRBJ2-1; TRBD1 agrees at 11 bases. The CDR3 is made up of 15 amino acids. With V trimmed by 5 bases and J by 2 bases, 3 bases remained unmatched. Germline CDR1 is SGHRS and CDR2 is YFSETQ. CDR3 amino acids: CASSQDRGPYNEQFF. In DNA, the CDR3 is TGCGCCAGCAGTCAGGACAGGGGGCCCTACAATGAGCAGTTCTTC.

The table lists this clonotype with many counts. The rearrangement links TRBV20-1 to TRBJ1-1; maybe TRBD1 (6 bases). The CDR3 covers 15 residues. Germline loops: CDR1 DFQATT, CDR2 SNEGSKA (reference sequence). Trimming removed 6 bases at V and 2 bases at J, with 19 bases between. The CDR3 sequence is CSAQRGGSTNTEAFF. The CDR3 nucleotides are TGCAGTGCACAGAGAGGGGGGTCCACCAACACTGAAGCTTTCTTT.

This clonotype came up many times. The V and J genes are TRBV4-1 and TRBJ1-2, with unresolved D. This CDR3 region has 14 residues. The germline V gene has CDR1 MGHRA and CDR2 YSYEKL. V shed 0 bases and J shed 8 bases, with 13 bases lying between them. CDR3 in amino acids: CASSQDGVGLGYTF. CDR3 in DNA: TGCGCCAGCAGCCAAGATGGGGTGGGTTTGGGCTACACCTTC.

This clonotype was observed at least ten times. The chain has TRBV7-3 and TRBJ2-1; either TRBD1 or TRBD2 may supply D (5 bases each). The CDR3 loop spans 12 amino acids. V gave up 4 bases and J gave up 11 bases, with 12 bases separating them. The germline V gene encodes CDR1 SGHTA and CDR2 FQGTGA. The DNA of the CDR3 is TGTGCCAGCAGCTCCACCACGGGACAGCAGTTCTTC. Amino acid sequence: CASSSTTGQQFF. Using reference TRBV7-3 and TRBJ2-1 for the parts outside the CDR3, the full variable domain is GAGVSQTPSNKVTEKGKYVELRCDPISGHTALYWYRQSLGQGPEFLIYFQGTGAADDSGLPNDRFFAVRPEGSVSTLKIQRTERGDSAVYLCASSSTTGQQFFGPGTRLTVL.

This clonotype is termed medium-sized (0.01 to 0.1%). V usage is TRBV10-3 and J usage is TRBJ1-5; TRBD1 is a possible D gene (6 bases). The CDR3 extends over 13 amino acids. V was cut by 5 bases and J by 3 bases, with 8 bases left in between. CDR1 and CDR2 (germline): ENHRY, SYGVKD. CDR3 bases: TGTGCCATCAGTCCAGGGGACAATCAGCCCCAGCATTTT. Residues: CAISPGDNQPQHF.

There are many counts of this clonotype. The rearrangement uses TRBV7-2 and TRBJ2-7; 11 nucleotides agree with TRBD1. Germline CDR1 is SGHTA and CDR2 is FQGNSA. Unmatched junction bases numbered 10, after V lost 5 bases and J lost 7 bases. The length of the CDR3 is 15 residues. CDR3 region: CASSPWTGGREEQYF. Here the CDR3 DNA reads TGTGCCAGCAGCCCATGGACAGGGGGCAGGGAGGAGCAGTACTTC.

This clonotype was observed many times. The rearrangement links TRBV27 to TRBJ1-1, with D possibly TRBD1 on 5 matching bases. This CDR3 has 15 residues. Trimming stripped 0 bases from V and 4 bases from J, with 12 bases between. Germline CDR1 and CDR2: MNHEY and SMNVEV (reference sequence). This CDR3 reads CASSLSSRVGTEAFF. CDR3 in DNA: TGTGCCAGCAGTTTATCATCCAGGGTAGGCACTGAAGCTTTCTTT.

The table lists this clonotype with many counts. The CDR3 DNA is TGTGCCAGCAGTCGGGACAGGGGGTTTGAAAAACTGTTTTTT. It yields the protein CASSRDRGFEKLFF. The chain links TRBV2 to TRBJ1-4; 11 nucleotides match TRBD1. V shed 5 bases, J shed 7 bases, and the junction held 3 bases outside the gene matches. This CDR3 has 14 amino acids. CDR1 SNHLY and CDR2 FYNNEI come from the germline V gene.

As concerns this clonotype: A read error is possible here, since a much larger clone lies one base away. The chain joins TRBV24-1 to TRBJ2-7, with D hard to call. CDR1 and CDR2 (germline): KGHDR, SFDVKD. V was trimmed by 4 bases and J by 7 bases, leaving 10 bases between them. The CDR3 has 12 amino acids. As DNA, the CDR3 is TGTGCCACCAGTGAGAGTAACAATGAGCAGTACTTC. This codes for CATSESNNEQYF.

The CDR3 nucleotides are TGTGCCAGCAGCCAACACCCGGGACAGGGCGCGGGGGAGCTGTTTTTT. Translating gives CASSQHPGQGAGELFF. The gene calls are TRBV3-1 and TRBJ2-2, with TRBD1 matching 9 bases. Trimming cost V 2 bases and J 8 bases; bases outside gene matches: 9. The CDR3 is made up of 16 amino acids. Germline loops: CDR1 LGHDT, CDR2 YNNKEL (reference sequence).

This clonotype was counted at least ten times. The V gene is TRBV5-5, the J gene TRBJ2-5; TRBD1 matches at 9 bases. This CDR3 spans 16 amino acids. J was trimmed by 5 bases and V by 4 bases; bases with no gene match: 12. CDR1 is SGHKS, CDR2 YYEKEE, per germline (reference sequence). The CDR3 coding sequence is TGTGCCAGCAGCGAAGGACAGGGGATTATATGGGAGACCCAGTACTTC. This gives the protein CASSEGQGIIWETQYF.

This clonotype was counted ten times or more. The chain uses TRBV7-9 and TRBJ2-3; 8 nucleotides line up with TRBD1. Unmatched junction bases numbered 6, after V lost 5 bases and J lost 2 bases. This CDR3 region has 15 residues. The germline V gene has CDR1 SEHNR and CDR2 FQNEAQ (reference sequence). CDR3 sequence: CASSRGQADTDTQYF. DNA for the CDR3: TGTGCCAGCAGCAGGGGACAGGCGGACACAGATACGCAGTATTTT.

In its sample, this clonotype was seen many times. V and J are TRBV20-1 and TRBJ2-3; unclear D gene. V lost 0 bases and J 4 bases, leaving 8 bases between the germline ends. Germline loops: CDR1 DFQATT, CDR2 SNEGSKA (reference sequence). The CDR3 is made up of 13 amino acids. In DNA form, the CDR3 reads TGCAGTGCTAGAGATGCGAAGGCAGATACGCAGTATTTT. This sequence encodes CSARDAKADTQYF.

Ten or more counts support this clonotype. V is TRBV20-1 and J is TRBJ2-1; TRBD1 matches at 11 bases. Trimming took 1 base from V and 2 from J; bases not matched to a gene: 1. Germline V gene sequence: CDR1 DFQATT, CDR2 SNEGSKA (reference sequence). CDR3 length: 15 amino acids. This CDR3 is CSARGTGGPYNEQFF. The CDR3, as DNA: TGCAGTGCTAGAGGGACAGGGGGCCCCTACAATGAGCAGTTCTTC.

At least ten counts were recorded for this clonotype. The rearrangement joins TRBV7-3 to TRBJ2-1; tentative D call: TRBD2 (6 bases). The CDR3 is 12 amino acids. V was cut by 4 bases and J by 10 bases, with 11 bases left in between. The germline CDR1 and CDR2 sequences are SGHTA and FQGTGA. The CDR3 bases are TGTGCCAGCAGCTCCCCTCGGGGGGAGCAGTTCTTC. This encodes CASSSPRGEQFF.

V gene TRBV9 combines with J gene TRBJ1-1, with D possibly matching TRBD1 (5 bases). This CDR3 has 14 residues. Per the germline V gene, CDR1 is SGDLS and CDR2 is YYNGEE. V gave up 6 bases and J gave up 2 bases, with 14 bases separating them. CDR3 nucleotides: TGTGCCAGCACCGAGGTGACAGATAACACTGAAGCTTTCTTT. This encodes CASTEVTDNTEAFF.

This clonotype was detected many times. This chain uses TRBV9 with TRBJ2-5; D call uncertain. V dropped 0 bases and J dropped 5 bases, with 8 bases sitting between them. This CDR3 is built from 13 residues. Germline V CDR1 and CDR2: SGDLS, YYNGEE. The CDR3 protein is CASSVAVRETQYF. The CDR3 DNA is TGTGCCAGCAGCGTAGCTGTTCGGGAGACCCAGTACTTC. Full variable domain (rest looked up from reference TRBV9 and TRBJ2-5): DSGVTQTPKHLITATGQRVTLRCSPRSGDLSVYWYQQSLDQGLQFLIQYYNGEERAKGNILERFSAQQFPDLHSELNLSSLELGDSALYFCASSVAVRETQYFGPGTRLLVL.

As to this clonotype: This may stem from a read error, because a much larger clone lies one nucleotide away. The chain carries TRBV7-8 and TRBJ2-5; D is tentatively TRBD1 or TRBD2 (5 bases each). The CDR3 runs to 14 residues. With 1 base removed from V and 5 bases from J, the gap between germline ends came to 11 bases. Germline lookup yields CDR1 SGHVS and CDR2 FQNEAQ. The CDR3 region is CASSLVRGVETQYF. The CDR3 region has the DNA TGTGCCAGCAGCTTAGTGCGAGGGGTGGAGACCCAGTACTTC.

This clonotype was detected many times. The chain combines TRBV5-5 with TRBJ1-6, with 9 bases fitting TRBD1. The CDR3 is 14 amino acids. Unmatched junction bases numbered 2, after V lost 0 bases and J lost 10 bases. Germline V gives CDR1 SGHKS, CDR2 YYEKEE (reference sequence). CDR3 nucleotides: TGTGCCAGCAGCTTGGAGGACAGGGGCTCACCCCTCCACTTT. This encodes CASSLEDRGSPLHF.

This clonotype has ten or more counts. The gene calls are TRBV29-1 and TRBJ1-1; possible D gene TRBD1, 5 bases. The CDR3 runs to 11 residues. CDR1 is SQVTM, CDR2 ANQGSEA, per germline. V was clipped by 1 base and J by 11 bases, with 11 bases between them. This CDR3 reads CSVEVGGMAFF. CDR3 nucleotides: TGCAGCGTTGAAGTTGGGGGGATGGCTTTCTTT.